The rows below give T cell receptor beta chains drawn from one sample of a study of CD8+ T cells in alopecia areata. Sequencing was performed with immunoSEQ multiplex PCR; in TCRdb, only in-frame clones are kept and a portion is missing. The top ten clones hold roughly 3.3% of a sample with some 200,000 clones, roughly three fifths of them seen once. The starting material was CD4+ T cells sorted from blood, obtained at week 4, from a patient treated with tofacitinib. The receptor source for this set is a human donor with alopecia areata. Both conserved end residues are part of each CDR3. Fields, in order: clone size, CDR3 length, D gene, J gene, V gene, CDR3 DNA, CDR3 protein. The D gene is left open where the match is weak. The size of a clone is reported for some rows only, either as once, few or many, or as a class for expanded clones.

>NA|14|NA|TRBJ2-4|TRBV9
TGTGCCAGCAGCGCCCCGGACAGAGGAGACATTCAGTACTTC
CASSAPDRGDIQYF
>NA|14|TRBD1|TRBJ2-5|TRBV5-1
TGCGCCAGCAGCTTGGAGAGGGGGCAGGAGACCCAGTACTTC
CASSLERGQETQYF
>few|14|NA|TRBJ1-2|TRBV6-5
TGTGCCAGCAGTTCCACAGCAACCTCCTATGGCTACACCTTC
CASSSTATSYGYTF
>NA|13|NA|TRBJ1-1|TRBV5-1
TGCGCCAGCAGCTTTGAAGAGCCCACTGAAGCTTTCTTT
CASSFEEPTEAFF
>NA|16|TRBD2|TRBJ2-5|TRBV18
TGTGCCAGCTCACCACTCGGGACTAGGAGTCAGGAGACCCAGTACTTC
CASSPLGTRSQETQYF
>NA|17|TRBD2|TRBJ2-5|TRBV7-2
TGTGCCAGCAGCTTAGCATCCCTAGCGGAGGCGAAAGAGACCCAGTACTTC
CASSLASLAEAKETQYF
>few|16|NA|TRBJ1-5|TRBV28
TGTGCCAGCAGTTCGGGCAGGGCGATTGACAATCAGCCCCAGCATTTT
CASSSGRAIDNQPQHF
>once|14|TRBD2|TRBJ2-3|TRBV30
TGTGCCTGGAAGCGGGGGGGCAGCACAGATACGCAGTATTTT
CAWKRGGSTDTQYF
>NA|17|NA|TRBJ2-6|TRBV18
TGTGCCAGCTCACTAACTGGGCAGGGCTCTGGGGCCAACGTCCTGACTTTC
CASSLTGQGSGANVLTF
>NA|16|TRBD2|TRBJ2-7|TRBV25-1
TGTGCCAGCAGTGCCCAGCGGGCGGGGGGGGCCTACGAGCAGTACTTC
CASSAQRAGGAYEQYF
>NA|15|NA|TRBJ1-1|TRBV15
TGTGCCACCAGCAGAGATCTGGCAGGGCCCACTGAAGCTTTCTTT
CATSRDLAGPTEAFF
>NA|16|TRBD1|TRBJ2-7|TRBV4-1
TGCGCCAGCAGCCGATCACAGGGGGCAGGGGTCTACGAGCAGTACTTC
CASSRSQGAGVYEQYF
>NA|14|NA|TRBJ2-3|TRBV27
TGTGCCAGCAGTACAGGGAGGGGCACAGATACGCAGTATTTT
CASSTGRGTDTQYF
>once|13|TRBD1|TRBJ2-5|TRBV9
TGTGCCAGCAGCTACGGGACAGAAGAGACCCAGTACTTC
CASSYGTEETQYF
>NA|14|NA|TRBJ1-1|TRBV29-1
TGCAGCGTTGTCCTAGGACGGACGGACACTGAAGCTTTCTTT
CSVVLGRTDTEAFF
>few|15|NA|TRBJ1-5|TRBV25-1
TGTGCCAGCAGTCAGGGAGGGGGTAGGGATCAGCCCCAGCATTTT
CASSQGGGRDQPQHF